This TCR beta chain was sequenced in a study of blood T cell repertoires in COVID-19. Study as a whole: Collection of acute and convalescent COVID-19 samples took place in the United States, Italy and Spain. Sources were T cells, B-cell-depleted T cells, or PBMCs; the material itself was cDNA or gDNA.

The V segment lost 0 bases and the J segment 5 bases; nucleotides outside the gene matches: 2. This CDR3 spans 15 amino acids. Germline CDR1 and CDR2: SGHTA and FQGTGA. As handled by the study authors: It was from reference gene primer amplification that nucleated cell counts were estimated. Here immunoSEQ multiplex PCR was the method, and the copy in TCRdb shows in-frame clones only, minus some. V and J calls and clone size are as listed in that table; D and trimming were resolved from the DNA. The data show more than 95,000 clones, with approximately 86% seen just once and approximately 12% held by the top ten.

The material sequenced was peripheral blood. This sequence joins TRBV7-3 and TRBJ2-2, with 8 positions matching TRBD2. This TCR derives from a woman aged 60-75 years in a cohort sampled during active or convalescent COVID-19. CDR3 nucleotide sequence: TGTGCCAGCAGCTTAACCGGGGGGGAGACCGGGGAGCTGTTTTTT. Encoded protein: CASSLTGGETGELFF.